This passage covers 3 T cell receptor beta chains from one sample sequenced in a study of cytomegalovirus exposure and HLA in healthy donors. The PCR made use of 60 Vbeta and 13 Jbeta primers. Assay: immunoSEQ multiplex PCR; the TCRdb copy retains only in-frame clones and omits some. This sample contains about 58,000 clones. The source material was PBMCs. Receptors were obtained from a male donor in good health and CMV-seronegative.

This chain links TRBV28 with TRBJ1-5; no reliable D call. V was cut by 4 bases and J by 2 bases, with 6 bases left in between. This CDR3 has 13 residues. Germline values: CDR1 MDHEN, CDR2 SYDVKM. This chain's CDR3 is CASSYTGNQPQHF. DNA for the CDR3: TGTGCCAGCAGTTATACGGGCAATCAGCCCCAGCATTTT.

V and J are TRBV7-2 and TRBJ2-7; no firm D call. The CDR3 covers 11 residues. V lost 2 bases to trimming and J lost 6 bases, with 5 bases between them. The germline CDR1 and CDR2 sequences are SGHTA and FQGNSA. The DNA for the CDR3 is TGTGCCAGCAGCTTATACTCCGAGCAGTACTTC. Its protein is CASSLYSEQYF. Based on the CDR3 plus reference TRBV7-2 and TRBJ2-7, the full variable domain is GAGVSQSPSNKVTEKGKDVELRCDPISGHTALYWYRQSLGQGLEFLIYFQGNSAPDKSGLPSDRFSAERTGGSVSTLTIQRTQQEDSAVYLCASSLYSEQYFGPGTRLTVT.

The V and J genes are TRBV5-4 and TRBJ2-1; TRBD2 aligns across 11 bases. Per germline, CDR1 SGHNT and CDR2 YYREEE (reference sequence). The CDR3 runs to 15 residues. V shed 4 bases, J shed 6 bases, and the junction held 6 bases outside the gene matches. This CDR3 reads CASSRVAGGFNEQFF. CDR3 DNA: TGTGCCAGCAGCAGAGTAGCGGGGGGGTTCAATGAGCAGTTCTTC.